The clone carrying this TCR beta chain came up many times. Its antigen is still unknown. TCR beta CDR3 sequences were amplified from RNA transcripts. The TCR CDR3 was amplified in a first-round RT-PCR using the HTBI primer set. TCRdb reprocessed the multiplex PCR reads with MiXCR, giving one entry per CDR3 protein. Of around 480,000 distinct CDR3 sequences in the sample, roughly 14% were seen once. V gave up 3 bases and J gave up 0 bases, with 25 bases separating them. CDR3 length equals 20 residues. The germline gives CDR1 MNHEY, CDR2 SMNVEV (reference sequence). The hyperthyroidism patients had all been newly diagnosed, and their disease duration was under 2 months. Their ages ranged from 18 to 65 years. Thyroid ultrasound, orbital computed tomography, clinical symptoms, and serum thyroxine and TRAb underpinned diagnoses. The data derive from a study of T cells in Graves' hyperthyroidism and ophthalmopathy. The study's findings and limits: Ophthalmopathy got predicted by the model a median around 6.8 months before its onset. Expanded thyroid clonotypes (above 0.001) were mostly also found in blood.

V usage is TRBV27 and J usage is TRBJ2-3; no definite D call. Input material: blood. The clonotype was recovered from a woman younger than 35 with Graves' hyperthyroidism. This CDR3 is CASSFEAFLPVAYSTDTQYF. The CDR3 nucleotides read TGTGCCAGCAGTTTTGAAGCTTTCCTCCCCGTGGCTTACAGCACAGATACGCAGTATTTT.